This T cell receptor (beta chain) was sequenced during a study of shared clonotypes between healthy human individuals. General study results and limits: Sampling covered nothing but blood. Tissue TCR repertoires likely differ from those found in blood.

Per the germline V gene, CDR1 is LNHDA and CDR2 is SQIVND (reference sequence). The CDR3 contains 15 residues. J lost 5 bases, V lost 4 bases, and 4 bases had no gene match. As concerns this clone: The antigen is unknown.

The method was immunoSEQ multiplex PCR; TCRdb's version includes in-frame clones alone and lacks a portion of them. Among around 2.5 million clones listed, over 85% were seen once. This receptor was taken from a man between 18 and 35 years old in good health. Some clones in this sample may be carry-over from other donors' samples. The V and J genes are TRBV19 and TRBJ2-2; 10 bases are a match to TRBD2. The sequenced sample consisted of naive CD4+ T cells from PBMCs. The subset is: CD45RA+ positively selected. DNA of the CDR3: TGTGCCAGTAGTAAAGCTAGCGGGAGAACCGGGGAGCTGTTTTTT. Residues: CASSKASGRTGELFF.